The entry that follows covers one TCR beta chain sequence. This record belongs to a study of blood T cell repertoires in COVID-19. Study-level information: Samples representing acute and convalescent COVID-19 were sourced from the United States, Italy and Spain. Sample material is recorded as cDNA or gDNA derived from T cells, B-cell-depleted T cells, or PBMCs.

Per the original methods: Amplified reference gene primers provided the basis for estimating nucleated cell counts. Produced via immunoSEQ multiplex PCR; TCRdb's table is partial and in-frame only. The D gene and trimming were derived from the DNA, and the V and J assignments and clone size from that table. The sample has around 160,000 clones, 87% seen once. V dropped 5 bases and J dropped 7; count of bases not matched to a gene: 12. The CDR3 covers 16 residues. Germline values: CDR1 SGHVS, CDR2 FQNEAQ. The receptor comes from a man at least 80 years old with acute or convalescent COVID-19. The chain has TRBV7-8 and TRBJ2-7; 12 bases align to TRBD2. The sequenced sample consisted of peripheral blood. CDR3 in amino acids: CASSRIALAGGREQYF. For the CDR3, the DNA is TGTGCCAGCAGCCGAATCGCACTAGCGGGGGGAAGGGAGCAGTACTTC.